A single sample gave rise to the 31 T cell receptor beta chains below, sequenced in a study of radiotherapy plus CTLA-4 blockade in lung cancer. Profiled with immunoSEQ multiplex PCR; TCRdb holds only in-frame clones, not every one. In the table there are more than 55,000 clones, over 65% of which are singletons. The input for sequencing was peripheral blood, taken from a patient treated with radiotherapy plus ipilimumab. The receptors originated from a human donor with non-small cell lung cancer who had a partial response to radiotherapy plus ipilimumab.

The V gene is TRBV27, the J gene TRBJ2-1; 8 positions match TRBD2. CDR3 size: 17 residues. The J segment lost 5 bases and the V segment lost 3 bases, leaving 12 bases of the junction unmatched. The germline gives CDR1 MNHEY, CDR2 SMNVEV (reference sequence). The CDR3 is CASSFKGLAGPNNEQFF. In nucleotides, the CDR3 is TGTGCCAGCAGTTTTAAAGGACTAGCAGGCCCCAACAATGAGCAGTTCTTC.

A few counts support this clone. The chain joins TRBV28 to TRBJ2-7, with 8 bases lining up with TRBD2. CDR3 length: 12 amino acids. Germline trimming cut 7 bases from V and 1 base from J; bases unmatched to any gene: 0. Per the germline V gene, CDR1 is MDHEN and CDR2 is SYDVKM. The CDR3 here is CASTGGSYEQYF. The CDR3 DNA reads as TGTGCCAGCACGGGGGGGTCCTACGAGCAGTACTTC.

The chain recombines TRBV7-3 with TRBJ2-2, with D possibly TRBD2 on 7 matching bases. V was shortened by 8 bases and J by 2 bases, with 12 bases between the two germline ends. The CDR3 totals 14 residues. In germline, CDR1 is SGHTA, CDR2 FQGTGA. The CDR3 loop reads CASAAGANTGELFF. DNA of the CDR3: TGTGCCAGCGCCGCGGGGGCCAACACCGGGGAGCTGTTTTTT.

V and J are TRBV29-1 and TRBJ2-6, with D perhaps matching TRBD1 (5 bases). CDR3 size: 13 residues. Per germline, CDR1 SQVTM and CDR2 ANQGSEA. The V and J ends lost 4 bases and 4 bases respectively, with 8 bases between them. CDR3 nucleotide sequence: TGCAGCGTTGGGGGCGCCGGGGCCAACGTCCTGACTTTC. It specifies CSVGGAGANVLTF.

V is TRBV6-5 and J is TRBJ2-1; 7 nucleotides align to TRBD2. Germline loops: CDR1 MNHEY, CDR2 SVGAGI. The ends lost 2 bases at V and 5 bases at J; junction bases unmatched: 3. CDR3 length: 14 amino acids. The CDR3 coding sequence is TGTGCCAGCAGTTACGGTGGGACTAACAATGAGCAGTTCTTC. It translates to CASSYGGTNNEQFF.

V gene TRBV9 combines with J gene TRBJ1-1; TRBD1 matches 9 bases. CDR1 SGDLS and CDR2 YYNGEE come from the germline V gene. Trimming cost V 4 bases and J 1 base; bases outside gene matches: 5. The CDR3 consists of 15 residues. The CDR3 sequence: CASSFWDRANTEAFF. The CDR3 DNA reads as TGTGCCAGCAGCTTTTGGGACAGGGCGAACACTGAAGCTTTCTTT.

This sequence joins TRBV6-5 and TRBJ2-6; no definite D call. The V end lost 8 bases, the J end lost 0 bases, and 5 bases lay between the germline ends. The CDR3 has 13 residues. Germline V gene data show CDR1 as MNHEY and CDR2 as SVGAGI. This CDR3 is CASRLSGANVLTF. The CDR3 nucleotides read TGTGCCAGCCGTCTCTCTGGGGCCAACGTCCTGACTTTC.

This clone was picked up a small number of times. The chain couples TRBV9 to TRBJ1-2; the D is unclear. CDR1 is SGDLS and CDR2 is YYNGEE in the germline V gene. Between the trimmed V and J ends, which lost 1 base and 1 base, there was a span of 14 bases. The CDR3 contains 16 residues. The DNA of the CDR3 is TGTGCCAGCAGCGTACTAAGCGACGGGAATAACTATGGCTACACCTTC. Its translation is CASSVLSDGNNYGYTF.

The chain has TRBV28 and TRBJ2-7, with D tentatively TRBD2 (7 bases). The germline V gene encodes CDR1 MDHEN and CDR2 SYDVKM. With 3 bases removed from V and 0 bases from J, the gap between germline ends came to 12 bases. The CDR3 totals 15 residues. Written as DNA, the CDR3 is TGTGCCAGCAGTTTTTTCGCGGGGGCCTCCTACGAGCAGTACTTC. Translating it yields CASSFFAGASYEQYF.

As for this clone: Germline and junction disagree at one end, which may indicate a read error. The V and J genes are TRBV4-2 and TRBJ1-2; D may be TRBD1 (6 bases). This CDR3 spans 14 amino acids. Germline V gives CDR1 LGHNA, CDR2 YNFKEQ. CDR3 loop: CASSQEIGQPWMGF. The CDR3, as DNA: TGTGCCAGCAGCCAAGAGATTGGACAGCCATGGATGGGCTTC.

The V call is TRBV5-1, the J call TRBJ2-5; 15 bases align to TRBD2. Germline V gives CDR1 SGHRS, CDR2 YFSETQ. This CDR3 contains 16 residues. Germline trimming cut 4 bases from V and 2 bases from J; bases unmatched to any gene: 3. CDR3 loop: CASSTGLAGGQETQYF. The CDR3 DNA is TGCGCCAGCAGCACTGGACTAGCGGGGGGGCAAGAGACCCAGTACTTC.

The chain links TRBV9 to TRBJ2-5; possible D gene TRBD2, 6 bases. CDR1 is SGDLS and CDR2 is YYNGEE in the germline V gene. CDR3 length: 15 residues. With 4 bases removed from V and 2 bases from J, the gap between germline ends came to 15 bases. The CDR3 loop is CASSPGWGDQETQYF. The CDR3 DNA follows: TGTGCCAGCAGCCCAGGTTGGGGGGATCAAGAGACCCAGTACTTC.

This clone has just one count. The chain couples TRBV9 to TRBJ2-2; 10 nucleotides align to TRBD1. Trimming took 2 bases from V and 8 from J; bases not matched to a gene: 6. Germline V gives CDR1 SGDLS, CDR2 YYNGEE. This CDR3 has 15 residues. The CDR3 bases are TGTGCCAGCAGCGTCCGGGACAGGGGAACAGGGGAGCTGTTTTTT. Translating it yields CASSVRDRGTGELFF.

This chain uses TRBV28 with TRBJ2-5; 9 bases map to TRBD1. Germline CDR1 is MDHEN and CDR2 is SYDVKM. This CDR3 region has 15 residues. Trimming took 5 bases from V and 5 from J; bases not matched to a gene: 9. The CDR3: CASSSGQGSFETQYF. CDR3 nucleotides: TGTGCCAGCAGTAGCGGACAGGGGTCGTTCGAGACCCAGTACTTC. Full variable domain (missing parts from reference TRBV28 and TRBJ2-5): DVKVTQSSRYLVKRTGEKVFLECVQDMDHENMFWYRQDPGLGLRLIYFSYDVKMKEKGDIPEGYSVSREKKERFSLILESASTNQTSMYLCASSSGQGSFETQYFGPGTRLLVL.

This clone was counted only a few times. The rearrangement links TRBV7-8 to TRBJ2-7, with D possibly being TRBD2 (5 bases). In germline, CDR1 is SGHVS, CDR2 FQNEAQ. The V and J ends lost 1 base and 4 bases respectively, with 5 bases between them. The CDR3 totals 12 residues. The CDR3 bases are TGTGCCAGCAGCTTAGGGGAGTACGAGCAGTACTTC. Its translation: CASSLGEYEQYF. Using reference TRBV7-8 and TRBJ2-7 for the parts outside the CDR3, the full variable domain is GAGVSQSPRYKVAKRGQDVALRCDPISGHVSLFWYQQALGQGPEFLTYFQNEAQLDKSGLPSDRFFAERPEGSVSTLKIQRTQQEDSAVYLCASSLGEYEQYFGPGTRLTVT.

The J gene is TRBJ2-5, the V gene TRBV28; TRBD2 matches at 7 bases. The J call may be incorrect, as the DNA end agrees better with TRBJ2-7. The CDR3 covers 14 residues. CDR1 and CDR2 (germline): MDHEN, SYDVKM. This CDR3 is CAIPGGRACYEQYF. The DNA of the CDR3 is TGTGCCATCCCCGGGGGGAGGGCCTGCTACGAGCAGTACTTC.

V usage is TRBV6-1 and J usage is TRBJ1-1; tentative D call: TRBD1 (6 bases). The CDR3 has 15 residues. V lost 3 bases and J 3 bases, leaving 14 bases between the germline ends. CDR1 and CDR2 from the germline V gene are MNHNS and SASEGT. CDR3 coding DNA: TGTGCCAGCAGTGAGGGCTTCGAGGGGGACACTGAAGCTTTCTTT. As protein: CASSEGFEGDTEAFF.

This chain connects TRBV29-1 to TRBJ2-3; 10 bases align to TRBD2. Germline V gives CDR1 SQVTM, CDR2 ANQGSEA. This CDR3 spans 12 amino acids. The CDR3 coding sequence is TGCAGTACTAGCGGGGGCACAGATACGCAGTATTTT. Amino acids: CSTSGGTDTQYF.

This rearrangement joins TRBV5-1 to TRBJ2-2; 9 nucleotides align to TRBD1. CDR3 length: 15 amino acids. Germline CDR1 and CDR2: SGHRS and YFSETQ. V lost 2 bases, J lost 5 bases, and 4 bases stayed unmatched. CDR3 protein: CASSFTGGRTGELFF. CDR3 nucleotide sequence: TGCGCCAGCAGCTTTACAGGGGGCAGGACCGGGGAGCTGTTTTTT.

This clone was seen a single time. The chain links TRBV19 to TRBJ2-2; D is unclear. Germline V gene sequence: CDR1 LNHDA, CDR2 SQIVND (reference sequence). CDR3 size: 14 residues. V lost 1 base and J lost 0, with 3 bases in between. The CDR3 sequence: CASSIGANTGELFF. DNA of the CDR3: TGTGCCAGTAGTATAGGCGCGAACACCGGGGAGCTGTTTTTT.

The V call is TRBV15, the J call TRBJ2-3, with TRBD1 as a possible D gene (6 bases). V lost 3 bases, J lost 0 bases, and 10 bases lay in between. Germline CDR1 is LNHNV and CDR2 is YYDKDF (reference sequence). The CDR3 loop spans 15 amino acids. CDR3 amino acids: CATSSTGTSTDTQYF. CDR3 bases: TGTGCCACCAGCAGTACAGGGACGAGCACAGATACGCAGTATTTT.

The J gene is TRBJ2-1, the V gene TRBV11-2; tentative D call: TRBD1 (6 bases). Between the trimmed V and J ends, which lost 3 bases and 9 bases, there was a span of 15 bases. This CDR3 has 14 amino acids. Germline-derived CDR1 and CDR2 are SGHAT and FQNNGV. This CDR3 reads CASSLGAYAGEQFF. For the CDR3, the DNA is TGTGCCAGCAGCTTGGGGGCCTACGCAGGTGAGCAGTTCTTC.

A few counts support this clone. This chain links TRBV18 with TRBJ2-1; 10 nucleotides agree with TRBD1. The trim removed 4 bases at V and 5 bases at J, leaving 2 bases unmatched. CDR1 is KGHSH, CDR2 LQKENI, per germline. The CDR3 sequence is 14 residues long. Here the CDR3 reads CASSLGQGNNEQFF. For the CDR3, the DNA is TGTGCCAGCTCACTGGGACAGGGGAACAATGAGCAGTTCTTC.

This chain links TRBV5-1 with TRBJ1-1; 8 bases line up with TRBD1. Germline CDR1 is SGHRS and CDR2 is YFSETQ. Losses at the gene ends were 4 bases for V and 5 bases for J; bases not matched to a gene: 10. This CDR3 has 15 amino acids. This CDR3 reads CASSQDRAKGTEAFF. The CDR3 DNA reads TGCGCCAGCAGCCAGGACAGGGCCAAGGGGACTGAAGCTTTCTTT.

The V call is TRBV29-1, the J call TRBJ2-2, with 10 bases fitting TRBD1. With V trimmed by 7 bases and J by 6 bases, 8 bases remained unmatched. This CDR3 contains 14 residues. Germline lookup yields CDR1 SQVTM and CDR2 ANQGSEA. In nucleotides, the CDR3 is TGCAGCGCTACCGGGACAGGGGTTTCCGGGGAGCTGTTTTTT. This encodes CSATGTGVSGELFF.

Only a few counts were recorded for this clone. The V call is TRBV6-5, the J call TRBJ2-2; D gene ambiguous. From germline, CDR1 is MNHEY and CDR2 SVGAGI. The ends were cut back, 0 bases at V and 5 bases at J, with 13 bases in the middle. The CDR3 has 16 amino acids. The chain's CDR3 is CASSYSVGFGTGELFF. DNA of the CDR3: TGTGCCAGCAGTTACTCGGTCGGATTCGGGACCGGGGAGCTGTTTTTT.

J is TRBJ2-7 and V is TRBV9; TRBD2 agrees at 9 bases. The CDR3 is 15 residues long. Germline V lookup: CDR1 SGDLS, CDR2 YYNGEE. The J segment lost 5 bases and the V segment lost 0 bases, leaving 6 bases of the junction unmatched. The CDR3 spells CASSVAGGGVDEQYF. CDR3 coding DNA: TGTGCCAGCAGCGTAGCCGGCGGGGGGGTAGACGAGCAGTACTTC.

CDR3 protein: CASRPGEAGSRTDTQYF. DNA for the CDR3: TGTGCCAGCAGACCGGGGGAGGCAGGCTCCAGGACAGATACGCAGTATTTT. The chain carries TRBV7-9 and TRBJ2-3; TRBD2 might be the D (6 bases). Trimming cost V 6 bases and J 3 bases, with 22 bases left between them. The V gene's germline CDR1 is SEHNR and CDR2 FQNEAQ (reference sequence). The CDR3 loop spans 17 amino acids.

The V gene is TRBV25-1, the J gene TRBJ1-2; D uncertain. Germline-derived CDR1 and CDR2 are MGHDK and SYGVNS. This CDR3 contains 18 residues. V gave up 5 bases and J gave up 3 bases, with 25 bases separating them. CDR3 in DNA: TGTGCCAGCAGTACCATGGTTGGAGGAACGACGGAATACTATGGCTACACCTTC. Its protein product is CASSTMVGGTTEYYGYTF.

The V gene is TRBV6-1, the J gene TRBJ1-2; D is uncertain. Germline-derived CDR1 and CDR2 are MNHNS and SASEGT. The CDR3 has 11 amino acids. V gave up 6 bases and J gave up 4 bases, with 6 bases separating them. CDR3 region: CASRLSYGYTF. CDR3 nucleotides: TGTGCCAGCAGGCTAAGCTATGGCTACACCTTC.

In nucleotides, the CDR3 is TGTGCCACCCGACGACAGGGGAACACCGGGGAGCTGTTTTTT. It is translated as CATRRQGNTGELFF. The chain recombines TRBV5-4 with TRBJ2-2; 7 bases agree with TRBD1. The germline V gene encodes CDR1 SGHNT and CDR2 YYREEE (reference sequence). The CDR3 spans 14 residues. Trimming cost V 9 bases and J 1 base; bases outside gene matches: 6. The variable domain in full, completed from reference TRBV5-4 and TRBJ2-2, reads ETGVTQSPTHLIKTRGQQVTLRCSSQSGHNTVSWYQQALGQGPQFIFQYYREEENGRGNFPPRFSGLQFPNYSSELNVNALELDDSALYLCATRRQGNTGELFFGEGSRLTVL.